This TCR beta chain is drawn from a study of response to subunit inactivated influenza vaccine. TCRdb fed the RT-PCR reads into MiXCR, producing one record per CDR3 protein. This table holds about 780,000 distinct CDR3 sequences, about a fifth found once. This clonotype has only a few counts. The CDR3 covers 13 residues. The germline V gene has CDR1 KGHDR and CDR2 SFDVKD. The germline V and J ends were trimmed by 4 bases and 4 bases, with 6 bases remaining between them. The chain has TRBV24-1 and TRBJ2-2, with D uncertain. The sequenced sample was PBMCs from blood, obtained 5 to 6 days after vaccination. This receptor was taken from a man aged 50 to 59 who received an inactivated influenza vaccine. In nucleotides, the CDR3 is TGTGCCACCAGTGAACACGCCACCGGGGAGCTGTTTTTT. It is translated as CATSEHATGELFF.